Reported below is one TCR beta chain. Its recognized antigen is unknown. Base qualities are not at hand, and no much larger clone is one base apart. The germline V gene supplies CDR1 SGHRS and CDR2 YFSETQ. Counted from cysteine to phenylalanine, this CDR3 has 14 amino acids. Only the CDR3 region is kept as DNA, spanning 42 bases read in frame from base 1. Trimming removed 7 bases from V and 4 bases from J, leaving 16 bases between the germline ends. This sample was included in a study of blood T cell repertoires in COVID-19 (dated by TCRdb to the early 2020s). With respect to the entire study: Collaborator samples came from the United States, Italy and Spain and covered acute and convalescent phases of COVID-19. Sample metadata almost always included a de-identified subject ID, COVID-19 status, age in years and sex. Samples were obtained from the ongoing ImmuneRACE study (first 160 participants) and from 1,254 subjects provided by 6 global collaborators. The repertoires were made available in a free public database intended to serve as a resource for research on the immune response to SARS-CoV-2. Subjects who had been exposed to COVID-19, were actively infected with it, or had recovered from it provided the deeply sampled blood TCRbeta repertoires that made up the dataset. The material from the prospective study consisted of cDNA or gDNA derived from T cells, B-cell-depleted T cells, or PBMCs. HLA class I and class II types, where available, came from metadata supplied by the sample provider rather than from assay-based typing.

The study at large found these results: The quantity of clinical and demographic metadata differed by source and by participant and was supplied without curation.

One collaborating source in Seattle enrolled patients during active infection and followed them longitudinally through the course of disease. Collaborating institutions collected whole blood in K2EDTA tubes following their own protocols. For TCRbeta analysis, collaborators shipped samples as frozen whole blood, isolated PBMCs, or DNA extracted from either of those sample types. TCRbeta CDR3 regions were amplified from genomic DNA using the immunoSEQ Assay, a bias-controlled multiplex PCR. As for the original processing: Within the assay, amplification of reference gene primers was used to estimate how many nucleated cells each sample contained. Sequence reads were collapsed and filtered to measure the absolute abundance of every unique TCRbeta CDR3 rearrangement. For each sample, productive Simpson clonality was calculated by taking the square root of Simpson's diversity index across productive rearrangements. What TCRdb holds here is the immuneACCESS table cut down to in-frame rearrangements. Part of the clones is not present; checked against another copy, under half of the missing clones reflect an unresolved V gene, and the others are unexplained. V and J calls and clone size are copied from that table; D and trimming were computed from the DNA. The sample data list around 46,000 clones, and about 90% of these were observed just once. The ten top clones hold 2% to 2.5% of the sample.

Recombination connected TRBV5-1 to TRBJ2-3; possibly the D gene is TRBD1, per 7 matching bases. The TCR sequence derives from a woman of 80 years or more with COVID-19, enrolled during active disease. The sample comprised peripheral blood. The CDR3 region reads CASARQGEADTQYF. DNA sequence: TGCGCCAGCGCCCGGCAGGGGGAGGCAGATACGCAGTATTTT.